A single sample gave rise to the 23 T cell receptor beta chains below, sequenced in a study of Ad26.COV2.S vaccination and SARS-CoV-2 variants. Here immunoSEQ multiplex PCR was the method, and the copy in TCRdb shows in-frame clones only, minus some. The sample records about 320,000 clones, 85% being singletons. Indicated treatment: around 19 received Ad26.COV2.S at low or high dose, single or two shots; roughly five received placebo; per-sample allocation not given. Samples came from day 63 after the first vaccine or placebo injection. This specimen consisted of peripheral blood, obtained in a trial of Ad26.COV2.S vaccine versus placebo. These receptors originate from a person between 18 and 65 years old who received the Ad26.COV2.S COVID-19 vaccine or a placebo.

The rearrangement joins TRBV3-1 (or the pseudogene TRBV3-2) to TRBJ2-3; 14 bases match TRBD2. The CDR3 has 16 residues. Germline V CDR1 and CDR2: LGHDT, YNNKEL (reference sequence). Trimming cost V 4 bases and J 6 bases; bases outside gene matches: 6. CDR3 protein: CASSPQTSGGVDTQYF. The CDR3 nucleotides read TGTGCCAGCAGCCCTCAGACTAGCGGGGGGGTTGATACGCAGTATTTT.

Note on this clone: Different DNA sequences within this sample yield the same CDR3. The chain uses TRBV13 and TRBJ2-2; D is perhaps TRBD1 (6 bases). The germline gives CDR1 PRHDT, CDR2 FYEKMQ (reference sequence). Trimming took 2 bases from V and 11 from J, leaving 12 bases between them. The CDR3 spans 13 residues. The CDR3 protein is CASSLQGIGELFF. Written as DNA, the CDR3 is TGTGCCAGCAGCTTACAGGGGATCGGAGAGCTGTTTTTT.

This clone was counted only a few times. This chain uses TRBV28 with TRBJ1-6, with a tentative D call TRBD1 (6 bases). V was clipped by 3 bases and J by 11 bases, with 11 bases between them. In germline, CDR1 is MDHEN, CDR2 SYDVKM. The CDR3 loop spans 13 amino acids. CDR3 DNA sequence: TGTGCCAGCAGTTTGGACAGTAGGGCACCCCTCCACTTT. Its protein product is CASSLDSRAPLHF.

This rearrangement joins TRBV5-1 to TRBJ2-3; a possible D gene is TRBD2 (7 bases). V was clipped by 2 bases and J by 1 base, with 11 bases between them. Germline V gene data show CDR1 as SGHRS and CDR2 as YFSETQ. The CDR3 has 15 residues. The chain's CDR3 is CASSFRGAGTDTQYF. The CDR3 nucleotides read TGCGCCAGCAGCTTCCGGGGGGCAGGCACAGATACGCAGTATTTT.

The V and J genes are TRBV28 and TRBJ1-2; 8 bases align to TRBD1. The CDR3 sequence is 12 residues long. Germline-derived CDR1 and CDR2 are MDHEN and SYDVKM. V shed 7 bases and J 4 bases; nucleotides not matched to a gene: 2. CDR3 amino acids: CASTDRAYGYTF. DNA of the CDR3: TGTGCCAGCACGGACAGGGCCTATGGCTACACCTTC.

DNA of the CDR3: TGTGCCAGCAGTTTAGCGGCGAACACTGAAGCTTTCTTT. Its protein product is CASSLAANTEAFF. V gene TRBV27 combines with J gene TRBJ1-1; D is uncertain. Germline lookup yields CDR1 MNHEY and CDR2 SMNVEV (reference sequence). This CDR3 is 13 amino acids long. V lost 2 bases to trimming and J lost 1 base, with 5 bases between them.

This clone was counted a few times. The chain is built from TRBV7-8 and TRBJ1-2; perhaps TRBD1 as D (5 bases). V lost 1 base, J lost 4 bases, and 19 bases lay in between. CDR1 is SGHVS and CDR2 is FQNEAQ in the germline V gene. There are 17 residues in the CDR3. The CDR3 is CASSLGGSPGKSYGYTF. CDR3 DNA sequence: TGTGCCAGCAGCTTAGGAGGGAGCCCAGGGAAGAGCTATGGCTACACCTTC.

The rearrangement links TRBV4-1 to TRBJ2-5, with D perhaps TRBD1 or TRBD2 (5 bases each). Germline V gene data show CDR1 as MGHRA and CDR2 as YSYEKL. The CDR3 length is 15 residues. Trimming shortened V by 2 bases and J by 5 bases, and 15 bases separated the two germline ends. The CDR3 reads CASSQFPGPPETQYF. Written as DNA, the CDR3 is TGCGCCAGCAGCCAATTCCCGGGACCTCCCGAGACCCAGTACTTC.

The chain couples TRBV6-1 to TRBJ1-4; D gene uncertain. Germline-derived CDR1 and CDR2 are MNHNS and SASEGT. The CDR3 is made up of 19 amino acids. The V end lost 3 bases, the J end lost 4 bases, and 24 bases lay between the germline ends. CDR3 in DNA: TGTGCCAGCAGTGACCGCGTCCCCTTATCGGGTAACTATAATGAAAAACTGTTTTTT. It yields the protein CASSDRVPLSGNYNEKLFF.

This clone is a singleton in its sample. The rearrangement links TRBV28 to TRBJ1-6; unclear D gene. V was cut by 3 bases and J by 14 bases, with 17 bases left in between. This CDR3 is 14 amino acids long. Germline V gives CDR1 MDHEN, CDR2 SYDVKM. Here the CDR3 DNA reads TGTGCCAGCAGTTTCTTACCCGACCCACTAACCCTCCACTTT. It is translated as CASSFLPDPLTLHF. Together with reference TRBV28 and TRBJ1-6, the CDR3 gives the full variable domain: DVKVTQSSRYLVKRTGEKVFLECVQDMDHENMFWYRQDPGLGLRLIYFSYDVKMKEKGDIPEGYSVSREKKERFSLILESASTNQTSMYLCASSFLPDPLTLHFGNGTRLTVT.

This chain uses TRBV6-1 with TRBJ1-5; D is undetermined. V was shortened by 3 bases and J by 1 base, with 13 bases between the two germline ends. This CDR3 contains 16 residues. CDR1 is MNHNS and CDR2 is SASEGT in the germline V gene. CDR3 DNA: TGTGCCAGCAGTGATTGGAAGTTCAGGAGCAATCAGCCCCAGCATTTT. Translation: CASSDWKFRSNQPQHF.

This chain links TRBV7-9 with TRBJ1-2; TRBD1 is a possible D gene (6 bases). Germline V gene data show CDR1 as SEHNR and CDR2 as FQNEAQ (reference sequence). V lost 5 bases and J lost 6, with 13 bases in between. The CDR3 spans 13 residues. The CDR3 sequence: CASSEQGMDGYTF. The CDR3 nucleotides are TGTGCCAGCAGCGAACAGGGAATGGATGGCTACACCTTC.

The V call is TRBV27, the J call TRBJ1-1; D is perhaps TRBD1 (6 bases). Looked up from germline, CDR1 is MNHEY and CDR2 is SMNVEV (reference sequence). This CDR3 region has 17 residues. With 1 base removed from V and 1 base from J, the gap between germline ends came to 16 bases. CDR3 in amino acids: CASSLFPAGVTNTEAFF. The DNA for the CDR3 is TGTGCCAGCAGTTTATTCCCGGCAGGGGTAACGAACACTGAAGCTTTCTTT.

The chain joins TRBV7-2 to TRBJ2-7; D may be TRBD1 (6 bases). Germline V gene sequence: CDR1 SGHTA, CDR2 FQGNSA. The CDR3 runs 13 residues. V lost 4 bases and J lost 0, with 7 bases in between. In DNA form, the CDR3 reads TGTGCCAGCAGCTGGGACAACTCCTACGAGCAGTACTTC. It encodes CASSWDNSYEQYF.

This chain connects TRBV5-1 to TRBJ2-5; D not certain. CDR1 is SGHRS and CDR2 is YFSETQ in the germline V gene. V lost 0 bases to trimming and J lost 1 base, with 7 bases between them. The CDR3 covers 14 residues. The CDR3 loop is CASSLVWGQETQYF. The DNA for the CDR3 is TGCGCCAGCAGCTTGGTCTGGGGCCAAGAGACCCAGTACTTC.

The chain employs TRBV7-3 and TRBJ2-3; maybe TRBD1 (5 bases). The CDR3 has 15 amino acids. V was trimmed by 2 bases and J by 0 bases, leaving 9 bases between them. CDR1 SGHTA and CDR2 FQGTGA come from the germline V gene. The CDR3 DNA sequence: TGTGCCAGCAGCTTACAGCAGGGTAGCACAGATACGCAGTATTTT. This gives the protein CASSLQQGSTDTQYF.

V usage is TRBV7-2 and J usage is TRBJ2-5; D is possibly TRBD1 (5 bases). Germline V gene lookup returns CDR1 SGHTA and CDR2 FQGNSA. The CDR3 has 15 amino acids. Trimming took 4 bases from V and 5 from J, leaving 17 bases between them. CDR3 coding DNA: TGTGCCAGCAGCTCAGGGTTACCCTTGGGGGAGACCCAGTACTTC. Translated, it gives CASSSGLPLGETQYF. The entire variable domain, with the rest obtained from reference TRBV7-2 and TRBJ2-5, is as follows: GAGVSQSPSNKVTEKGKDVELRCDPISGHTALYWYRQSLGQGLEFLIYFQGNSAPDKSGLPSDRFSAERTGGSVSTLTIQRTQQEDSAVYLCASSSGLPLGETQYFGPGTRLLVL.

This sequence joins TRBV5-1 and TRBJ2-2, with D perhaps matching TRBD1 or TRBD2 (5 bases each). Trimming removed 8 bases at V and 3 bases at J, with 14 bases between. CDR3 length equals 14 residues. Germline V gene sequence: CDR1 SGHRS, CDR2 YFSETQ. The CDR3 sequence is CASRPEGHTGELFF. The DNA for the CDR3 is TGCGCCAGTCGACCCGAGGGGCACACCGGGGAGCTGTTTTTT.

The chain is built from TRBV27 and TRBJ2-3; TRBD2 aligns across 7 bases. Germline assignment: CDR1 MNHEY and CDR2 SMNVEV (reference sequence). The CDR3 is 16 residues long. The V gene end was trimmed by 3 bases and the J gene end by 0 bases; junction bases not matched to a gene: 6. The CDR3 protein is CASSLRTGGSTDTQYF. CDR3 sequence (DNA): TGTGCCAGCAGTTTGAGAACCGGGGGGAGCACAGATACGCAGTATTTT.

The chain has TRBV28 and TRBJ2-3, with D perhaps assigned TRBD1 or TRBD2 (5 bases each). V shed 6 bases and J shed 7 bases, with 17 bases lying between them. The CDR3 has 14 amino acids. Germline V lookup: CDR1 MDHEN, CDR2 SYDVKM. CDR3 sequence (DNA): TGTGCCAGCAGCACCAACACTGGGGGATATACGCAGTATTTT. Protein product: CASSTNTGGYTQYF.

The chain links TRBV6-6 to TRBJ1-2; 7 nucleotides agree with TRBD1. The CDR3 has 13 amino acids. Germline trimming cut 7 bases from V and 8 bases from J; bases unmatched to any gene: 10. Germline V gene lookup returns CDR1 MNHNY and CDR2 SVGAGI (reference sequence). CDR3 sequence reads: CASTIGTAMGYTF. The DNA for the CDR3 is TGTGCCAGCACTATAGGGACAGCTATGGGCTACACCTTC.

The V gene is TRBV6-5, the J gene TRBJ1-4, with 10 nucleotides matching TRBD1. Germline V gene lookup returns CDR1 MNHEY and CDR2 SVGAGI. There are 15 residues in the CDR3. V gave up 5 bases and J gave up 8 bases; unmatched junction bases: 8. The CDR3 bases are TGTGCCAGCAGTCAGCGACAGGGGGCACGGGAAAAACTGTTTTTT. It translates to CASSQRQGAREKLFF.

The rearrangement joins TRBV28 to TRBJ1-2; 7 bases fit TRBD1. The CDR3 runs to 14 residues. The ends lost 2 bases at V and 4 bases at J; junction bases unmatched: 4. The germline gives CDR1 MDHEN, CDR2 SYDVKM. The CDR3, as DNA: TGTGCCAGCAGTTTAAGGGACAGCTCCTATGGCTACACCTTC. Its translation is CASSLRDSSYGYTF.